This entry lists 28 T cell receptor beta chains sequenced from one sample in a study of control samples from healthy donors and cancer patients (dated by TCRdb to 2018 to 2021). The library was produced with the immunoSEQ multiplex PCR assay. Entries here come from immuneACCESS through TCRdb and include only in-frame sequences with V and J called. Some clones fail to appear in such tables; in the studies checked, an unresolved V gene covers under half of the shortfall, and the cause of the remainder is unknown. In this sample the table shows approximately 120,000 clones, roughly 84% of which occur a single time. About 8.7% of the sample is in the top ten clones. What was sequenced was blood. The receptors stem from a man aged 35 to 55 in good health.

V usage is TRBV5-6 and J usage is TRBJ2-1; D uncertain. Trimming removed 0 bases from V and 7 bases from J, with 5 bases in between. Germline assignment: CDR1 SGHDT and CDR2 YYEEEE. The CDR3 length is 12 residues. The CDR3 DNA follows: TGTGCCAGCAGCTTGGGGGTTAATGAGCAGTTCTTC. Its protein product is CASSLGVNEQFF.

The gene calls are TRBV4-1 and TRBJ2-1; D uncertain. This CDR3 is built from 18 residues. V lost 4 bases and J lost 4, with 23 bases in between. Looked up from germline, CDR1 is MGHRA and CDR2 is YSYEKL. The DNA for the CDR3 is TGCGCCAGCAGCCGATTTTTGGCTCCCCCGCTGAATTACAATGAGCAGTTCTTC. It is translated as CASSRFLAPPLNYNEQFF.

V gene TRBV19 combines with J gene TRBJ1-6; 7 nucleotides match TRBD1. CDR1 and CDR2 (germline): LNHDA, SQIVND (reference sequence). The CDR3 contains 14 residues. V dropped 3 bases and J dropped 7; count of bases not matched to a gene: 3. For the CDR3, the DNA is TGTGCCAGTAGTATCGTCAGGGGGAATTCACCCCTCCACTTT. This codes for CASSIVRGNSPLHF. Variable domain in full (rest from reference TRBV19 and TRBJ1-6): DGGITQSPKYLFRKEGQNVTLSCEQNLNHDAMYWYRQDPGQGLRLIYYSQIVNDFQKGDIAEGYSVSREKKESFPLTVTSAQKNPTAFYLCASSIVRGNSPLHFGNGTRLTVT.

This chain uses TRBV5-1 with TRBJ2-5; D gene uncertain. This CDR3 is 13 amino acids long. Trimming pared 0 bases from V and 5 bases from J, leaving 8 bases between. Germline-derived CDR1 and CDR2 are SGHRS and YFSETQ. The DNA of the CDR3 is TGCGCCAGCAGCTTGGCCTGGTCGGAGACCCAGTACTTC. Translating it yields CASSLAWSETQYF. The complete variable domain, with remaining parts taken from reference TRBV5-1 and TRBJ2-5, reads KAGVTQTPRYLIKTRGQQVTLSCSPISGHRSVSWYQQTPGQGLQFLFEYFSETQRNKGNFPGRFSGRQFSNSRSEMNVSTLELGDSALYLCASSLAWSETQYFGPGTRLLVL.

The chain links TRBV18 to TRBJ2-7; D may match TRBD1 or TRBD2 (6 bases each). Germline CDR1 KGHSH, CDR2 LQKENI. Trimming left V 0 bases short and J 6 bases short, with 15 bases between. The CDR3 extends over 15 amino acids. The chain's CDR3 is CASSPPGGGPREQYF. CDR3 bases: TGTGCCAGCTCACCACCCGGAGGGGGGCCTCGCGAGCAGTACTTC.

The chain is built from TRBV9 and TRBJ1-6, with 12 bases matching TRBD1. From germline, CDR1 is SGDLS and CDR2 YYNGEE. CDR3 length: 15 residues. The ends lost 5 bases at V and 9 bases at J; junction bases unmatched: 6. CDR3: CASRGGQGALSPLHF. The CDR3 DNA reads as TGTGCCAGCAGGGGGGGACAGGGGGCTCTTTCACCCCTCCACTTT.

This chain connects TRBV25-1 to TRBJ1-5; 8 nucleotides align to TRBD1. The germline CDR1 and CDR2 sequences are MGHDK and SYGVNS. This CDR3 contains 15 residues. The V gene end was trimmed by 2 bases and the J gene end by 2 bases; junction bases not matched to a gene: 2. Here the CDR3 reads CASSEPGQGNQPQHF. In DNA form, the CDR3 reads TGTGCCAGCAGTGAACCGGGACAGGGCAATCAGCCCCAGCATTTT.

This chain joins TRBV6-4 and TRBJ1-1, with 7 bases aligning to TRBD1. Germline CDR1 is MRHNA and CDR2 is SNTAGT. Germline trimming cut 6 bases from V and 4 bases from J; bases unmatched to any gene: 5. The CDR3 is 13 residues long. The chain's CDR3 is CASSAQGGTEAFF. CDR3 sequence (DNA): TGTGCCAGCAGCGCTCAGGGGGGCACTGAAGCTTTCTTT.

CDR3 sequence reads: CASSLNGRAGETQYF. In DNA, the CDR3 is TGTGCCAGCAGCTTAAACGGCAGGGCGGGGGAGACCCAGTACTTC. V gene TRBV7-3 combines with J gene TRBJ2-5, with D perhaps matching TRBD2 (6 bases). The length of the CDR3 is 15 residues. The germline V gene has CDR1 SGHTA and CDR2 FQGTGA. V was clipped by 1 base and J by 5 bases, with 14 bases between them.

The rearrangement uses TRBV7-6 and TRBJ2-1; 9 positions match TRBD1. Germline CDR1 reads SGHVS; CDR2 reads FNYEAQ. This CDR3 has 16 residues. V lost 1 base, J lost 8 bases, and 9 bases stayed unmatched. DNA of the CDR3: TGTGCCAGCAGCTTAGAGGGGACAGGGACTCCCGATGAGCAGTTCTTC. Translation: CASSLEGTGTPDEQFF.

This clone was seen just once. V gene TRBV15 combines with J gene TRBJ2-7; possibly TRBD1 or TRBD2 for D (5 bases each). Between the trimmed V and J ends, which lost 5 bases and 2 bases, there was a span of 13 bases. CDR1 LNHNV and CDR2 YYDKDF come from the germline V gene (reference sequence). This CDR3 contains 14 residues. CDR3 protein: CATSPGVGAYEQYF. For the CDR3, the DNA is TGTGCCACCAGCCCTGGAGTGGGGGCCTACGAGCAGTACTTC.

The chain has TRBV5-4 and TRBJ1-3; D not resolved. The V gene lost 4 bases and the J gene lost 4 bases, with 9 bases spanning the gap. Germline CDR1 reads SGHNT; CDR2 reads YYREEE (reference sequence). The CDR3 runs 13 residues. The CDR3 loop is CASSERGGNTIYF. The CDR3 bases are TGTGCCAGCAGCGAGAGAGGGGGAAACACCATATATTTT.

The chain uses TRBV5-1 and TRBJ2-7; tentatively, D is TRBD2 (7 bases). V lost 6 bases and J lost 6, with 19 bases in between. Looked up from germline, CDR1 is SGHRS and CDR2 is YFSETQ. CDR3 length equals 14 residues. The CDR3 DNA sequence: TGCGCCAGCACTAAGGGGGGGGCCCAGTCCGAGCAGTACTTC. Amino acids: CASTKGGAQSEQYF.

The CDR3 loop is CASSLVGTGYSPLHF. The CDR3 region has the DNA TGTGCCAGCAGCTTGGTTGGGACAGGGTATTCACCCCTCCACTTT. The chain links TRBV5-6 to TRBJ1-6; 9 positions match TRBD1. The germline V gene encodes CDR1 SGHDT and CDR2 YYEEEE. Trimming removed 0 bases from V and 8 bases from J; junction bases left unmatched: 3. CDR3 size: 15 residues.

This chain connects TRBV7-2 to TRBJ2-7; D could derive from TRBD1 or TRBD2 (5 bases each). Germline V CDR1 and CDR2: SGHTA, FQGNSA. Trimming pared 2 bases from V and 2 bases from J, leaving 13 bases between. The CDR3 runs to 15 residues. Written as DNA, the CDR3 is TGTGCCAGCAGCTTAATGGGGGACGGAGCCTACGAGCAGTACTTC. Protein product: CASSLMGDGAYEQYF.

In this sample, this clone turned up once. J is TRBJ1-3 and V is TRBV5-1; the D gene is possibly TRBD1 (6 bases). Germline CDR1 is SGHRS and CDR2 is YFSETQ. V lost 0 bases and J lost 5, with 15 bases in between. The CDR3 is 16 amino acids. CDR3 in amino acids: CASSLALGQGRNTIYF. The DNA of the CDR3 is TGCGCCAGCAGCTTGGCTCTCGGGCAGGGGAGAAACACCATATATTTT.

V and J are TRBV11-3 and TRBJ2-7, with TRBD2 matching 13 bases. V shed 9 bases and J 1 base; nucleotides not matched to a gene: 3. The CDR3 has 14 residues. Germline CDR1 SGHNT, CDR2 YENEEA. CDR3 sequence: CASRLAGGSYEQYF. CDR3 DNA: TGTGCCAGTAGACTAGCGGGGGGTTCCTACGAGCAGTACTTC.

The CDR3 DNA reads TGCAGCGCCCCCTTTATGGGCGAAGCTTTCTTT. The encoded protein is CSAPFMGEAFF. V is TRBV29-1 and J is TRBJ1-1; D is unresolved. The CDR3 loop spans 11 amino acids. Germline CDR1 SQVTM, CDR2 ANQGSEA. V was trimmed by 7 bases and J by 8 bases, leaving 14 bases between them.

This clone appeared a single time. CDR3 loop: CSVRTGTFNSPLHF. CDR3 coding DNA: TGCAGCGTAAGGACCGGGACATTCAATTCACCCCTCCACTTT. V is TRBV29-1 and J is TRBJ1-6, with D perhaps TRBD1 (6 bases). V dropped 6 bases and J dropped 7 bases, with 16 bases sitting between them. This CDR3 region has 14 residues. Germline CDR1 reads SQVTM; CDR2 reads ANQGSEA.

This chain connects TRBV7-6 to TRBJ2-3; a weak D match, TRBD1 (6 bases). Trimming pared 3 bases from V and 0 bases from J, leaving 10 bases between. The CDR3 has 15 amino acids. Germline CDR1 reads SGHVS; CDR2 reads FNYEAQ. CDR3: CASSFRGRSTDTQYF. The CDR3 coding sequence is TGTGCCAGCAGCTTCAGGGGCCGTAGCACAGATACGCAGTATTTT.

The V gene is TRBV4-1, the J gene TRBJ1-2, with 10 bases matching TRBD1. CDR3 length: 15 amino acids. Germline V gives CDR1 MGHRA, CDR2 YSYEKL. With V trimmed by 3 bases and J by 2 bases, 3 bases remained unmatched. The CDR3 DNA reads TGCGCCAGCAGCCAGACAGGGGGCGAAAACTATGGCTACACCTTC. Its protein is CASSQTGGENYGYTF.

V usage is TRBV7-9 and J usage is TRBJ2-6; D is unclear. The germline V gene encodes CDR1 SEHNR and CDR2 FQNEAQ (reference sequence). The ends were cut back, 6 bases at V and 0 bases at J, with 12 bases in the middle. This CDR3 has 16 residues. CDR3 nucleotides: TGTGCCAGCAGTTTCGGACGGTTCTCTGGGGCCAACGTCCTGACTTTC. This gives the protein CASSFGRFSGANVLTF.

This clone appeared once. This chain joins TRBV4-1 and TRBJ2-3; D uncertain. V was trimmed by 0 bases and J by 0 bases, leaving 4 bases between them. The CDR3 is 14 amino acids. Germline values: CDR1 MGHRA, CDR2 YSYEKL. The CDR3 is CASSQEGSTDTQYF. In DNA form, the CDR3 reads TGCGCCAGCAGCCAAGAAGGTAGCACAGATACGCAGTATTTT.

This clone was seen only a few times. V gene TRBV6-5 combines with J gene TRBJ1-6; TRBD1 might be the D (5 bases). With 5 bases removed from V and 4 bases from J, the gap between germline ends came to 9 bases. The CDR3 covers 14 residues. Germline values: CDR1 MNHEY, CDR2 SVGAGI. CDR3 region: CASSRQSYNSPLHF. CDR3 sequence (DNA): TGTGCCAGCAGTCGACAGTCTTATAATTCACCCCTCCACTTT.

The rearrangement joins TRBV18 to TRBJ1-1; D not certain. The length of the CDR3 is 15 residues. V lost 0 bases, J lost 1 base, and 9 bases lay in between. CDR1 is KGHSH and CDR2 is LQKENI in the germline V gene. The CDR3 is CASSPPLTRNTEAFF. DNA of the CDR3: TGTGCCAGCTCACCACCCTTGACCCGGAACACTGAAGCTTTCTTT.

The rearrangement joins TRBV7-2 to TRBJ1-4; possibly TRBD1 for D (6 bases). CDR3 length equals 16 residues. The germline CDR1 and CDR2 sequences are SGHTA and FQGNSA. Trimming took 2 bases from V and 0 from J, leaving 10 bases between them. The CDR3 loop reads CASSLRGPPTNEKLFF. DNA of the CDR3: TGTGCCAGCAGCTTACGGGGGCCCCCAACTAATGAAAAACTGTTTTTT.

This clone has just a few counts. J is TRBJ1-2 and V is TRBV29-1; D ambiguous. The CDR3 totals 14 residues. The ends were cut back, 4 bases at V and 2 bases at J, with 14 bases in the middle. CDR1 is SQVTM and CDR2 is ANQGSEA in the germline V gene. The CDR3 reads CSVVMPSSNYGYTF. As DNA, the CDR3 is TGCAGCGTTGTTATGCCATCCTCAAACTATGGCTACACCTTC.

The chain employs TRBV7-2 and TRBJ2-3; D gene uncertain. Deletions cut 5 bases from V and 0 bases from J, with 15 bases between. From germline, CDR1 is SGHTA and CDR2 FQGNSA. The CDR3 runs 16 residues. CDR3 in amino acids: CASSKKTGGSTDTQYF. CDR3 coding DNA: TGTGCCAGCAGCAAAAAAACGGGTGGGAGCACAGATACGCAGTATTTT.